This TCR beta chain originates from a study of CD8+ T cells in alopecia areata. Overall study context: Oral tofacitinib (5 to 10 mg twice daily) was administered to treated patients. Tofacitinib was given for 6 to 18 months, then stopped for 6 months. Study-level results: An increase in clonality over normal scalp was evident in lesional scalp, especially alopecia totalis/universalis.

RNA, once extracted, was reverse transcribed into cDNA for use as the sequencing template. Some clones are missing from TCRdb's copy, which holds only in-frame ones; the method was immunoSEQ multiplex PCR. Of over 100,000 clones listed, 45% to 50% are singletons. Peripheral blood, together with lesional scalp punch biopsies, was collected from alopecia areata patients. Only a few counts were recorded for this clone. The target antigen is unknown. Material: CD8+ T cells sorted from blood, obtained at week 0. This TCR was sampled from a human donor with alopecia areata.

The CDR3, as DNA: TGCGCCAGCAGCAAGACCGGGACCCAGCCAGATACGCAGTATTTT. Protein product: CASSKTGTQPDTQYF. The chain links TRBV5-1 to TRBJ2-3; D is tentatively TRBD1 or TRBD2 (5 bases each). Germline V gives CDR1 SGHRS, CDR2 YFSETQ. This CDR3 spans 15 amino acids. Deletions cut 4 bases from V and 4 bases from J, with 16 bases between.